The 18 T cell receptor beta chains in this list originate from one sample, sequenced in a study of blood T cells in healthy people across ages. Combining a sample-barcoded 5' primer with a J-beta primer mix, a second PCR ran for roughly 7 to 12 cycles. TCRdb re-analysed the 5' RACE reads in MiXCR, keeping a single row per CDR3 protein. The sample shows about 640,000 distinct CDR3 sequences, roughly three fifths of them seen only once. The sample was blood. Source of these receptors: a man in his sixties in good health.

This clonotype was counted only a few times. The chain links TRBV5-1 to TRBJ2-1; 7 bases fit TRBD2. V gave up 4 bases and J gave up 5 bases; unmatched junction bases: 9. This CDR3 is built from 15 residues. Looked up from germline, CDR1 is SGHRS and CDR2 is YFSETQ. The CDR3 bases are TGCGCCAGCAGCACGGGACGAGCGGGGCACAATGAGCAGTTCTTC. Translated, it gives CASSTGRAGHNEQFF.

This CDR3 is CASSNKNMPQETQYF. Here the CDR3 DNA reads TGTGCCAGCAGCAACAAAAATATGCCCCAAGAGACCCAGTACTTC. The J gene is TRBJ2-5, the V gene TRBV7-9; no firm D call. Between the trimmed V and J ends, which lost 5 bases and 1 base, there was a span of 14 bases. The CDR3 spans 15 residues. Per the germline V gene, CDR1 is SEHNR and CDR2 is FQNEAQ (reference sequence).

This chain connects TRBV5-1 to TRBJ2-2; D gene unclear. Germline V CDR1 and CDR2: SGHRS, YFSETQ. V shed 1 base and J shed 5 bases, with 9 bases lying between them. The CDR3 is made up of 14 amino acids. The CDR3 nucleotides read TGCGCCAGCAGCTTGTCCGGTTGGACCGGGGAGCTGTTTTTT. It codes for CASSLSGWTGELFF.

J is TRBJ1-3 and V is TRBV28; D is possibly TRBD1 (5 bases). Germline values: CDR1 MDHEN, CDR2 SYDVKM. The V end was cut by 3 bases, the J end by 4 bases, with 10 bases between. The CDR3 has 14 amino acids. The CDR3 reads CASSFSGVGNTIYF. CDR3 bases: TGTGCCAGCAGTTTTTCGGGGGTCGGAAACACCATATATTTT.

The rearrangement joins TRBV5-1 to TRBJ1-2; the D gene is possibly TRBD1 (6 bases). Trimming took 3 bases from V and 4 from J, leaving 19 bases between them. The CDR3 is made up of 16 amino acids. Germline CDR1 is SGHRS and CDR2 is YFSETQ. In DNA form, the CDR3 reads TGCGCCAGCAGCTCATCGGTCACAGGGTCGAGCTATGGCTACACCTTC. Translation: CASSSSVTGSSYGYTF.

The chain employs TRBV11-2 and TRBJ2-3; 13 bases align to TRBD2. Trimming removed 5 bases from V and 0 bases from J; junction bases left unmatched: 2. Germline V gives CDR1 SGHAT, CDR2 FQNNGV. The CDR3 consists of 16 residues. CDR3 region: CASSPGLAGSTDTQYF. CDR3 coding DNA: TGTGCCAGCAGCCCGGGACTAGCGGGGAGCACAGATACGCAGTATTTT.

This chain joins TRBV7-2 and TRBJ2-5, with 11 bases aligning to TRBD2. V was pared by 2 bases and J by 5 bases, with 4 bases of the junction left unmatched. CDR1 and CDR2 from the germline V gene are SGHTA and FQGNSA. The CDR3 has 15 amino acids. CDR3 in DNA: TGTGCCAGCAGCTTATTTCCTAGCGGGGGGGAGACCCAGTACTTC. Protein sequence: CASSLFPSGGETQYF.

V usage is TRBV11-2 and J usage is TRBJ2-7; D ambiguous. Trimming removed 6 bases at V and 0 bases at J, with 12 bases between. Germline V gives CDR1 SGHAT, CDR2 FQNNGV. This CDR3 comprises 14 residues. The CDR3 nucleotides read TGTGCCAGCAGTTTCGACAAATTCTCCTACGAGCAGTACTTC. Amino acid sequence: CASSFDKFSYEQYF.

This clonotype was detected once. For the CDR3, the DNA is TGTGCCAGCAGTCCACGGAGCCCAACAGGGGGCCGCACTGAAGCTTTCTTT. This translates into CASSPRSPTGGRTEAFF. The chain carries TRBV6-2 or TRBV6-3 and TRBJ1-1, with 9 positions matching TRBD1. CDR3 length equals 17 residues. V trimming: 5 bases; J trimming: 4 bases; junction bases outside the gene matches: 14. Germline-derived CDR1 and CDR2 are MNHEY and SVGEGT.

The CDR3 is CASSQDLAETTDTQYF. DNA of the CDR3: TGTGCCAGCAGCCAAGACCTAGCGGAGACCACAGATACGCAGTATTTT. The rearrangement uses TRBV3-1 and TRBJ2-3; 7 bases fit TRBD2. CDR1 is LGHDT, CDR2 YNNKEL, per germline (reference sequence). The V and J ends lost 0 bases and 2 bases, in that order; junction bases with no gene match: 5. The CDR3 length is 16 residues.

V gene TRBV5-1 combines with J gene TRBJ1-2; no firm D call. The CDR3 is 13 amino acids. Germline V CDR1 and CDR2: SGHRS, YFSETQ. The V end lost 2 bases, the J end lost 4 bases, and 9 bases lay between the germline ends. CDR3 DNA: TGCGCCAGCAGCTTAAGCGAGAGCTATGGCTACACCTTC. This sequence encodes CASSLSESYGYTF.

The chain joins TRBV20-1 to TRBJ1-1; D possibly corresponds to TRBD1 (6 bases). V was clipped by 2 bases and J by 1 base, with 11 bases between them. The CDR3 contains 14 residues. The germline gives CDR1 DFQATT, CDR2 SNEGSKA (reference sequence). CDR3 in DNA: TGCAGTGCTAGAAGACAGGTCCCGAACACTGAAGCTTTCTTT. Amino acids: CSARRQVPNTEAFF.

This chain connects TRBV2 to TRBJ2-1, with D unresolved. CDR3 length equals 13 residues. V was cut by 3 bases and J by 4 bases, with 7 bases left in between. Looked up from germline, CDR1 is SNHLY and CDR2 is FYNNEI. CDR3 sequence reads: CASSESEYNEQFF. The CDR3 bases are TGTGCCAGCAGTGAGAGTGAATACAATGAGCAGTTCTTC.

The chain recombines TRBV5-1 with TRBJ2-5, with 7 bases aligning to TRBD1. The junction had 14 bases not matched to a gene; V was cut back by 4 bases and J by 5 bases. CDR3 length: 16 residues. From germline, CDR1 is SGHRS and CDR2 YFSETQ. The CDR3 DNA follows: TGCGCCAGCAGCCCTGGAAGACAGGGTGGTTTGGAGACCCAGTACTTC. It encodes CASSPGRQGGLETQYF. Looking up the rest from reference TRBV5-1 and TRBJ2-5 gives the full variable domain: KAGVTQTPRYLIKTRGQQVTLSCSPISGHRSVSWYQQTPGQGLQFLFEYFSETQRNKGNFPGRFSGRQFSNSRSEMNVSTLELGDSALYLCASSPGRQGGLETQYFGPGTRLLVL.

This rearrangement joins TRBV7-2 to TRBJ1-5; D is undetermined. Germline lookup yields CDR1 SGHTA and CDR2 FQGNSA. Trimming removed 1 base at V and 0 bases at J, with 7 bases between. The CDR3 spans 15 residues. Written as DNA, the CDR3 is TGTGCCAGCAGCTTAGAGACATATAGCAATCAGCCCCAGCATTTT. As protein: CASSLETYSNQPQHF.

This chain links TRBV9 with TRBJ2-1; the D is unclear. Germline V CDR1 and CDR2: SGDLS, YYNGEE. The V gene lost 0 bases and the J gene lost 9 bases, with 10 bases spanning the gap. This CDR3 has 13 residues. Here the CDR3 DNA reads TGTGCCAGCAGCGTAGCTGTGGGTGGTGAGCAGTTCTTC. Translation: CASSVAVGGEQFF.

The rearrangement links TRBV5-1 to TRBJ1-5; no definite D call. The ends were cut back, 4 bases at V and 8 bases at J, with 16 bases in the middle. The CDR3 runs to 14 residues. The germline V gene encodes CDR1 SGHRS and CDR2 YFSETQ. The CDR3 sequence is CASSPTGPHEPQHF. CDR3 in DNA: TGCGCCAGCAGCCCGACCGGCCCTCATGAGCCCCAGCATTTT.

The CDR3 nucleotides are TGCGCCAGCAGCTTGATCGCGGGGGGGCAATACAATGAGCAGTTCTTC. This translates into CASSLIAGGQYNEQFF. The chain recombines TRBV5-1 with TRBJ2-1; TRBD2 aligns across 9 bases. CDR1 and CDR2 (germline): SGHRS, YFSETQ. CDR3 size: 16 residues. Trimming took 1 base from V and 4 from J; bases not matched to a gene: 6. Full variable domain (rest looked up from reference TRBV5-1 and TRBJ2-1): KAGVTQTPRYLIKTRGQQVTLSCSPISGHRSVSWYQQTPGQGLQFLFEYFSETQRNKGNFPGRFSGRQFSNSRSEMNVSTLELGDSALYLCASSLIAGGQYNEQFFGPGTRLTVL.